Shown below are 30 T cell receptor beta chains from a single sample sequenced in a study of T and B cells in COVID-19 patients. Blood genomic DNA input for TRB amplification was about 240-550 ng. TRB rearrangements were amplified by multiplex PCR with BIOMED2 TRB-A/B primers. MiXCR, run by TCRdb on the multiplex PCR reads, gives a single entry per CDR3 protein. The repertoire holds more than 15,000 distinct CDR3 sequences, with 25% to 35% as singletons. Sample: blood. These receptors came from a human donor who had recovered from COVID-19.

Only a few counts were recorded for this clonotype. This rearrangement joins TRBV27 to TRBJ1-2; no clear D gene. Germline-derived CDR1 and CDR2 are MNHEY and SMNVEV (reference sequence). There are 13 residues in the CDR3. Between the trimmed V and J ends, which lost 6 bases and 6 bases, there was a span of 14 bases. The CDR3 is CASRGFDIDGYTF. The CDR3 coding sequence is TGTGCCAGCAGGGGTTTTGATATCGATGGCTACACCTTC.

This clonotype has a single count. J is TRBJ2-7 and V is TRBV7-9; a possible D gene is TRBD2 (6 bases). Trimming took 5 bases from V and 5 from J, leaving 16 bases between them. The CDR3 loop spans 14 amino acids. Germline loops: CDR1 SEHNR, CDR2 FQNEAQ (reference sequence). The CDR3 reads CASSPPPGVNEQYF. The CDR3 DNA sequence: TGTGCCAGCAGCCCCCCCCCGGGGGTCAACGAGCAGTACTTC.

This clonotype was detected only a few times. This chain connects TRBV20-1 to TRBJ2-7, with D maybe TRBD1 (5 bases). CDR3 length: 15 residues. The V end was cut by 0 bases, the J end by 3 bases, with 15 bases between. Per germline, CDR1 DFQATT and CDR2 SNEGSKA (reference sequence). The CDR3 DNA follows: TGCAGTGCTAGAGATGGGGCAGGGAAAGGCTACGAGCAGTACTTC. It encodes CSARDGAGKGYEQYF.

This clonotype was recorded many times. The chain has TRBV6-2 or TRBV6-3 and TRBJ2-7; D is perhaps TRBD1 (6 bases). Trimming took 5 bases from V and 0 from J, leaving 14 bases between them. The CDR3 has 15 residues. Germline lookup yields CDR1 MNHEY and CDR2 SVGEGT. The CDR3 DNA sequence: TGTGCCAGCAGTGCCCTCCGGGACACCTCCTACGAGCAGTACTTC. Amino acid sequence: CASSALRDTSYEQYF.

V usage is TRBV4-3 and J usage is TRBJ2-3; a weak D match, TRBD2 (5 bases). Germline V gives CDR1 LGHNA, CDR2 YSLEER. Trimming stripped 1 base from V and 5 bases from J, with 7 bases between. This CDR3 has 13 amino acids. The CDR3 bases are TGCGCCAGCAGCCAAGTAGAGGGAGATACGCAGTATTTT. Encoded protein: CASSQVEGDTQYF.

Only a few counts were recorded for this clonotype. The CDR3 sequence: CASSLITGGNTGELFF. In nucleotides, the CDR3 is TGTGCCAGCAGCTTGATAACAGGGGGGAACACCGGGGAGCTGTTTTTT. The rearrangement uses TRBV11-2 and TRBJ2-2; 8 bases match TRBD1. There are 16 residues in the CDR3. J was trimmed by 1 base and V by 3 bases; bases with no gene match: 4. The V gene's germline CDR1 is SGHAT and CDR2 FQNNGV.

The V gene is TRBV4-3, the J gene TRBJ1-4; D gene ambiguous. Germline V gives CDR1 LGHNA, CDR2 YSLEER. The V end lost 5 bases, the J end lost 4 bases, and 11 bases lay between the germline ends. The CDR3 has 14 amino acids. The CDR3 DNA is TGCGCCAGCAGCAGCGGAGGGTTTAATGAAAAACTGTTTTTT. Encoded protein: CASSSGGFNEKLFF.

Judged by abundance, this clonotype is medium-sized. This rearrangement joins TRBV6-5 to TRBJ2-7; the D gene is possibly TRBD1 (6 bases). Per germline, CDR1 MNHEY and CDR2 SVGAGI. Trimming took 5 bases from V and 6 from J, leaving 20 bases between them. This CDR3 has 15 amino acids. CDR3 region: CASSPSTGMVGEQYF. As DNA, the CDR3 is TGTGCCAGCAGTCCCTCTACAGGGATGGTCGGCGAGCAGTACTTC.

This clonotype was observed a few times. This rearrangement joins TRBV4-3 to TRBJ2-6, with TRBD2 as a possible D gene (5 bases). The CDR3 runs 16 residues. Between the trimmed V and J ends, which lost 3 bases and 4 bases, there was a span of 13 bases. Germline-derived CDR1 and CDR2 are LGHNA and YSLEER. CDR3 amino acids: CASSQVSGSGANVLTF. In DNA form, the CDR3 reads TGCGCCAGCAGCCAGGTGTCGGGGTCGGGGGCCAACGTCCTGACTTTC.

The chain links TRBV6-2 or TRBV6-3 to TRBJ1-2; 8 nucleotides line up with TRBD1. The CDR3 is 12 amino acids. CDR1 and CDR2 from the germline V gene are MNHEY and SVGEGT. Trimming cost V 6 bases and J 6 bases; bases outside gene matches: 3. The CDR3 sequence: CASRDREHGYTF. CDR3 DNA sequence: TGTGCCAGCAGGGACAGGGAACATGGCTACACCTTC.

V and J are TRBV12-3 or TRBV12-4 and TRBJ2-7; TRBD1 might be the D (6 bases). Trimming stripped 4 bases from V and 6 bases from J, with 19 bases between. The CDR3 extends over 15 amino acids. The chain's CDR3 is CASSSLSTGIGEQYF. CDR3 coding DNA: TGTGCCAGCAGTTCCCTCTCAACAGGGATAGGCGAGCAGTACTTC.

The chain couples TRBV7-3 to TRBJ2-2; D is unresolved. The CDR3 is 14 residues long. Germline V lookup: CDR1 SGHTA, CDR2 FQGTGA. The germline V and J ends were trimmed by 5 bases and 1 base, with 8 bases remaining between them. The CDR3 reads CASSPMGNTGELFF. The CDR3, as DNA: TGTGCCAGCAGCCCCATGGGGAACACCGGGGAGCTGTTTTTT.

This clonotype was observed a few times. CDR3 nucleotides: TGTGCCAGCAGCCCAACTAGCGGGGCGAGCACAGATACGCAGTATTTT. Its protein product is CASSPTSGASTDTQYF. The rearrangement links TRBV5-4 to TRBJ2-3, with 10 bases that match TRBD2. V lost 4 bases and J lost 0; bases outside the gene matches: 5. From germline, CDR1 is SGHNT and CDR2 YYREEE (reference sequence). The length of the CDR3 is 16 residues. The complete variable domain, with remaining parts taken from reference TRBV5-4 and TRBJ2-3, reads ETGVTQSPTHLIKTRGQQVTLRCSSQSGHNTVSWYQQALGQGPQFIFQYYREEENGRGNFPPRFSGLQFPNYSSELNVNALELDDSALYLCASSPTSGASTDTQYFGPGTRLTVL.

The gene calls are TRBV5-4 and TRBJ1-1; D is unclear. The germline CDR1 and CDR2 sequences are SGHNT and YYREEE (reference sequence). The CDR3 is 14 residues long. V was trimmed by 5 bases and J by 5 bases, leaving 16 bases between them. Here the CDR3 reads CASSRPGPVTEAFF. Written as DNA, the CDR3 is TGTGCCAGCAGTAGACCAGGCCCGGTGACTGAAGCTTTCTTT.

The rearrangement links TRBV6-1 to TRBJ2-4, with 11 bases aligning to TRBD2. Trimming at V came to 1 base and at J to 13 bases, leaving 3 bases not matched to a gene. Germline V gene data show CDR1 as MNHNS and CDR2 as SASEGT. The length of the CDR3 is 13 residues. CDR3 in amino acids: CASSEELAGAQYF. The CDR3 DNA reads as TGTGCCAGCAGTGAAGAACTAGCGGGGGCCCAGTACTTC.

In the case of this clonotype: This CDR3 fails to terminate in the conserved phenylalanine or tryptophan, so it likely reflects a read error. The J gene is TRBJ2-3, the V gene TRBV5-6; 7 bases are a match to TRBD2. With 4 bases clipped from V and 4 bases from J, the junction kept 9 bases outside the gene matches. This CDR3 is 15 amino acids long. The germline V gene has CDR1 SGHDT and CDR2 YYEEEE. This CDR3 is CASSRGTAGADTQYL. The CDR3 DNA reads as TGTGCCAGCAGCCGTGGGACCGCGGGGGCAGATACGCAGTATTTA.

This clonotype was seen many times. The rearrangement uses TRBV18 and TRBJ2-7, with TRBD1 matching 8 bases. Trimming at V came to 3 bases and at J to 3 bases, leaving 7 bases not matched to a gene. CDR1 is KGHSH, CDR2 LQKENI, per germline. This CDR3 has 15 residues. The CDR3 sequence is CASSPSRQGRYEQYF. The CDR3 nucleotides are TGTGCCAGCTCACCTTCTCGACAGGGGCGCTACGAGCAGTACTTC.

This clonotype was seen many times. The V call is TRBV19, the J call TRBJ1-1; D is unclear. Germline lookup yields CDR1 LNHDA and CDR2 SQIVND (reference sequence). Trimming cost V 0 bases and J 4 bases, with 6 bases left between them. The CDR3 consists of 13 residues. CDR3 in amino acids: CASSIDLGTEAFF. As DNA, the CDR3 is TGTGCCAGTAGTATAGATCTCGGCACTGAAGCTTTCTTT.

This clonotype has more than one count but fewer than ten. The chain is built from TRBV19 and TRBJ1-5, with TRBD1 matching 12 bases. CDR1 and CDR2 from the germline V gene are LNHDA and SQIVND (reference sequence). This CDR3 contains 18 residues. V lost 5 bases, J lost 2 bases, and 10 bases stayed unmatched. The DNA of the CDR3 is TGTGCCAGTAGTCCCGGGACAGGGGGCGAGTTAGGCAATCAGCCCCAGCATTTT. Its protein product is CASSPGTGGELGNQPQHF.

V is TRBV7-2 and J is TRBJ1-5; TRBD1 matches 10 bases. Trimming took 5 bases from V and 3 from J; bases not matched to a gene: 4. The CDR3 loop spans 15 amino acids. Germline CDR1 and CDR2: SGHTA and FQGNSA. CDR3 protein: CASSRGTGDNQPQHF. The DNA for the CDR3 is TGTGCCAGCAGCCGCGGGACAGGGGACAATCAGCCCCAGCATTTT.

This clonotype was seen ten or more times. CDR3 nucleotides: TGTGCCAGCTCCGACCGGGACAGGGGGGTCTACGAGCAGTACTTC. This gives the protein CASSDRDRGVYEQYF. J is TRBJ2-7 and V is TRBV18; the match to TRBD1 covers 11 bases. This CDR3 comprises 15 residues. Germline V gives CDR1 KGHSH, CDR2 LQKENI. Losses at the gene ends were 6 bases for V and 3 bases for J; bases not matched to a gene: 7. The full variable domain, in which reference TRBV18 and TRBJ2-7 provide the parts outside the CDR3, is NAGVMQNPRHLVRRRGQEARLRCSPMKGHSHVYWYRQLPEEGLKFMVYLQKENIIDESGMPKERFSAEFPKEGPSILRIQQVVRGDSAAYFCASSDRDRGVYEQYFGPGTRLTVT.

This rearrangement joins TRBV4-2 to TRBJ2-1; the match to TRBD1 covers 9 bases. The length of the CDR3 is 12 residues. The J segment lost 12 bases and the V segment lost 4 bases, leaving 4 bases of the junction unmatched. Germline V gene lookup returns CDR1 LGHNA and CDR2 YNFKEQ. CDR3 in amino acids: CASSPGTGMQFF. The CDR3 coding sequence is TGTGCCAGCAGCCCAGGGACAGGGATGCAGTTCTTC.

As regards this clonotype: At one boundary the junction diverges from the germline segment, which might be a read error. The J gene is TRBJ2-1, the V gene TRBV7-7; the D gene is possibly TRBD1 (5 bases). Germline V gene data show CDR1 as SSHAT and CDR2 as FNYEAQ (reference sequence). CDR3 length: 13 amino acids. CDR3 loop: CASSSNGANEQFF. Here the CDR3 DNA reads TGTGCTAGCAGCTCCAATGGGGCGAATGAGCAGTTCTTC.

In its sample, this clonotype was seen a few times. V and J are TRBV10-3 and TRBJ2-7, with 9 bases matching TRBD1. V dropped 0 bases and J dropped 3; count of bases not matched to a gene: 3. The germline CDR1 and CDR2 sequences are ENHRY and SYGVKD. The CDR3 has 15 residues. The CDR3 is CAISESTTGGYEQYF. The CDR3 region has the DNA TGTGCCATCAGTGAGTCTACGACAGGGGGCTACGAGCAGTACTTC.

This clonotype is labeled as medium-sized. J is TRBJ1-5 and V is TRBV19; the D gene is possibly TRBD1 (6 bases). V was cut by 5 bases and J by 7 bases, with 9 bases left in between. Germline values: CDR1 LNHDA, CDR2 SQIVND (reference sequence). This CDR3 region has 12 residues. CDR3 in amino acids: CASSYRDQPQHF. CDR3 nucleotides: TGTGCCAGTAGTTACAGGGACCAGCCCCAGCATTTT.

This clonotype was recorded at least ten times. V and J are TRBV18 and TRBJ1-4, with TRBD1 matching 8 bases. Germline lookup yields CDR1 KGHSH and CDR2 LQKENI. CDR3 length: 13 amino acids. V shed 3 bases and J 8 bases; nucleotides not matched to a gene: 2. CDR3 DNA: TGTGCCAGCTCACCGGGACAGGAGGAAAAACTGTTTTTT. It is translated as CASSPGQEEKLFF.

The chain employs TRBV6-5 and TRBJ1-5; D is undetermined. CDR3 size: 13 residues. CDR1 and CDR2 from the germline V gene are MNHEY and SVGAGI. V was cut by 9 bases and J by 6 bases, with 15 bases left in between. CDR3 loop: CASTSREGQPQHF. CDR3 nucleotides: TGTGCCAGTACCTCCCGAGAGGGTCAGCCCCAGCATTTT.

This clonotype was recorded a few times. The chain uses TRBV6-6 and TRBJ1-1, with D hard to call. The V and J ends lost 5 bases and 7 bases respectively, with 11 bases between them. This CDR3 region has 12 residues. Germline V gives CDR1 MNHNY, CDR2 SVGAGI (reference sequence). The CDR3, as DNA: TGTGCCAGCAGTCTTGAACAGAGTGAAGCTTTCTTT. It codes for CASSLEQSEAFF.

In its sample, this clonotype is medium-sized. This chain uses TRBV12-3 or TRBV12-4 with TRBJ1-6; 10 bases map to TRBD1. Unmatched junction bases numbered 5, after V lost 6 bases and J lost 6 bases. The CDR3 runs 15 residues. This CDR3 reads CASRGTGVSNSPLHF. The CDR3 DNA is TGTGCCAGCAGAGGGACAGGGGTTAGTAATTCACCCCTCCACTTT.

This clonotype was seen repeatedly, ten times or more. The V and J genes are TRBV18 and TRBJ2-3; TRBD2 matches at 12 bases. CDR3 length equals 16 residues. V dropped 3 bases and J dropped 8; count of bases not matched to a gene: 9. The V gene's germline CDR1 is KGHSH and CDR2 LQKENI. The CDR3 bases are TGTGCCAGCTCACCGACTAGCGGGGGAGAGATGGGTACGCAGTATTTT. The encoded protein is CASSPTSGGEMGTQYF.